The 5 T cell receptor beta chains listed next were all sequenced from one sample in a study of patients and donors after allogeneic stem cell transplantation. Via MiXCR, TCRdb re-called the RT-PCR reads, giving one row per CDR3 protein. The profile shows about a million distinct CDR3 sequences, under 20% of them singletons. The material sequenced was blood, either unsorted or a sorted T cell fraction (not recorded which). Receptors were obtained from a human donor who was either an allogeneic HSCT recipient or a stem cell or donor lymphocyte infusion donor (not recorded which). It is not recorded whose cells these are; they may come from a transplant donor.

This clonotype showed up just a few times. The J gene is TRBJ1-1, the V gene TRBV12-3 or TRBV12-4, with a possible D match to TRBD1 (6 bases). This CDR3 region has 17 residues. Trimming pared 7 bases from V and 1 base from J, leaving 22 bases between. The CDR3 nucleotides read TGTGCCAGCATCGTCAAGCGAGCAGGGGCCTCGAACACTGAAGCTTTCTTT. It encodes CASIVKRAGASNTEAFF.

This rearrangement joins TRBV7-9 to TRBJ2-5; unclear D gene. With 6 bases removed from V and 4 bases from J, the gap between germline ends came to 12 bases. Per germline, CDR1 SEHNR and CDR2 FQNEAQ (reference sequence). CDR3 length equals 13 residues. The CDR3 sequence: CASSFANIETQYF. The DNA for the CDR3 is TGTGCCAGCAGTTTTGCCAACATAGAGACCCAGTACTTC.

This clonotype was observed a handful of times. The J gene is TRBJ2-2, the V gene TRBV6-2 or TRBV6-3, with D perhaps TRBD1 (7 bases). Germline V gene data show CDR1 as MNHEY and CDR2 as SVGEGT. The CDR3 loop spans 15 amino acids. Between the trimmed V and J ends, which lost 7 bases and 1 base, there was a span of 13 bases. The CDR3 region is CASNYRGLNTGELFF. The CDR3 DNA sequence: TGTGCCAGCAACTACAGGGGACTGAACACCGGGGAGCTGTTTTTT.

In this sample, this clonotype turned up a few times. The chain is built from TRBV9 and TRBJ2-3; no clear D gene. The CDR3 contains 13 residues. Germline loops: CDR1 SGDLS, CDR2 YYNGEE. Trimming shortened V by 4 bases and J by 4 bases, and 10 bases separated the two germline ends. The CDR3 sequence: CASSSRLPDTQYF. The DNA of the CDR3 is TGTGCCAGCAGCTCCCGACTCCCAGATACGCAGTATTTT. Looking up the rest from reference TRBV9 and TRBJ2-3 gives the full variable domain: DSGVTQTPKHLITATGQRVTLRCSPRSGDLSVYWYQQSLDQGLQFLIQYYNGEERAKGNILERFSAQQFPDLHSELNLSSLELGDSALYFCASSSRLPDTQYFGPGTRLTVL.

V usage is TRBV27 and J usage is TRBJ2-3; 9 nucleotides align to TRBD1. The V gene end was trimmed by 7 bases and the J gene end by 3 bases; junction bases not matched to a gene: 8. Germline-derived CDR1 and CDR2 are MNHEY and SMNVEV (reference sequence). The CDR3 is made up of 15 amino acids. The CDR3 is CASTHQGQGTDTQYF. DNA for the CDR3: TGTGCCAGCACCCATCAGGGACAGGGAACAGATACGCAGTATTTT.